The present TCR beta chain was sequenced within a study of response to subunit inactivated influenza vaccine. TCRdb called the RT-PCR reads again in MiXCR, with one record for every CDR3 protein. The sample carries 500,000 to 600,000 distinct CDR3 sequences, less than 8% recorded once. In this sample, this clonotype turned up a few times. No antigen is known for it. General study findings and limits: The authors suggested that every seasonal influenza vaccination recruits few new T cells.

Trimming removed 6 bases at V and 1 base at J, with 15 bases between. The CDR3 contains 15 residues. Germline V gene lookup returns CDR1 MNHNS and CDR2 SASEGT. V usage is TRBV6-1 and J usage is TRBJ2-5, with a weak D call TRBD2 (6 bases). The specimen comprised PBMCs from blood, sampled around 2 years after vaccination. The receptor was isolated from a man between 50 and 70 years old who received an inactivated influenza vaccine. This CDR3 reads CASRVSGGFQETQYF. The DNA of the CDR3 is TGTGCCAGCAGGGTCAGCGGAGGGTTCCAAGAGACCCAGTACTTC.